The 3 T cell receptor beta chains below all came from one sample that was sequenced in a study of T cell responses to AZD1222 COVID-19 vaccine. Clones were read by immunoSEQ multiplex PCR, and TCRdb kept only the in-frame ones, dropping some. The sample lists approximately 110,000 clones, 80% to 95% occurring once. The specimen was peripheral blood, collected on day 0 of AZD1222 vaccination. These receptors were taken from an adult in good health.

The rearrangement uses TRBV5-5 and TRBJ2-2; D assignment may be TRBD1 or TRBD2 (5 bases each). Germline-derived CDR1 and CDR2 are SGHKS and YYEKEE (reference sequence). The CDR3 has 14 amino acids. The V end lost 4 bases, the J end lost 5 bases, and 12 bases lay between the germline ends. DNA for the CDR3: TGTGCCAGCAGCGATTGGGACCTTACCGGGGAGCTGTTTTTT. Translating it yields CASSDWDLTGELFF.

This chain links TRBV5-1 with TRBJ2-5, with D unclear. This CDR3 region has 14 residues. CDR1 and CDR2 from the germline V gene are SGHRS and YFSETQ. Trimming cost V 3 bases and J 1 base, with 10 bases left between them. In DNA, the CDR3 is TGCGCCAGCAGCTCGCAGGTCCCCCAAGAGACCCAGTACTTC. Translation gives CASSSQVPQETQYF.

V gene TRBV18 combines with J gene TRBJ1-2; 8 positions agree with TRBD1. Looked up from germline, CDR1 is KGHSH and CDR2 is LQKENI. The CDR3 has 14 residues. Trimming removed 2 bases from V and 8 bases from J; junction bases left unmatched: 7. This CDR3 reads CASSPVPRGPGYTF. In DNA form, the CDR3 reads TGTGCCAGCTCACCAGTGCCCAGGGGGCCAGGCTACACCTTC.